This TCR beta chain was documented in a study of T cell responses to AZD1222 COVID-19 vaccine (dated by TCRdb to about 2021). With regard to the full study: A total of 230 to 250 trial participants underwent TCR sequencing, of whom around 200 received two doses of AZD1222 and about 25 received two doses of the MenACWY control vaccine. Enrollment into the trials was organized by age into subgroups of 18-55, 56-69 and 70-plus years, and those subgroups contained roughly 150, 30 and 60 TCR-sequenced participants, respectively. The full study reports these points: Only a handful of AZD1222 recipients were SARS-CoV-2 seropositive at baseline, limiting conclusions about previously exposed vaccinees. A significant rise in spike-specific TCR breadth and depth was observed after two AZD1222 doses relative to day 0 and relative to MenACWY recipients. The 56-69-year group was small, and its depth increase did not reach significance, likely because of low power. Because no samples from the day 14 peak response were available, repertoires could be characterized only after the peak T cell response. The vaccine-associated CD4 TCRs covered the entire spike protein, and the dominant responses fell in regions 160-218 and 743-854. Participants were mostly white British, with more females than males. The authors suggested clonal diversity may have been underestimated. Reportedly, close to half of the unique spike-specific TCRs recognized epitopes lying outside the regions that are mutated in the B.1.351 and B.1.1.7 variants.

In light of the paper, this sample's time point label describes: about 28 days (+/-7) after the second vaccine dose. AZD1222 recipients with second doses at about 4 weeks or about 12 weeks were pooled, because spike-specific TCR depth and breadth did not differ between schedules. Samples from vaccinated people were obtained from the UK trials COV001 and COV002, which included a single-blind randomized controlled phase 2/3 trial of AZD1222 (ChAdOx1 nCoV-19) in healthy adults. For TCRbeta chain sequencing, PBMC samples from trial participants were taken at day 0 and at day 28 after the second dose. Notes on this clone: The target of this receptor is not known. It has no much larger one-base neighbor in the sample; base qualities were not kept.

The CDR3 regions of human TCRbeta chains were analyzed by immunosequencing. The authors processed their data as follows. TCRs in the repertoires were matched against a reference library of SARS-CoV-2-specific TCRs that had been generated with the MIRA antigen-specificity platform. Breadth was defined as the fraction of unique TCRs that were SARS-CoV-2-associated. Depth was defined as the fraction of total T cells that were SARS-CoV-2-associated. Using the MIRA data, each spike-specific TCR was assigned both to the spike region to which the TCR was reactive and to a CD4 or CD8 class. Log10-transformed breadth and depth values were compared by one-way ANOVA with Sidak's multiple comparisons tests. As stored in TCRdb, this immuneACCESS dataset retains in-frame rearrangements with V and J assigned. A fraction of the clones does not appear; measured against another copy, unresolved V genes explain less than half of the discrepancy, and the remainder lacks a known reason. Clone size and V and J calls were adopted from that table, with D and trimming inferred from the DNA. The sample yields about 200,000 clones; 93% were counted once. Of the sample, 1% is held by the ten largest clones.

The specimen was peripheral blood, collected 28 days after the second AZD1222 dose. This clonotype originated in an adult who received the AZD1222 COVID-19 vaccine.

CDR3 region: CASSQDPQGARANEKLFF. The DNA sequence is given as TGTGCCAGCAGCCAAGATCCACAGGGGGCGCGGGCTAATGAAAAACTGTTTTTT. This chain is built from TRBV14 and TRBJ1-4, with 9 bases matching TRBD1. After removal of 0 bases from V and 3 bases from J, the junction retains 8 bases not matched to a gene. Per the germline V gene, SGHDN is the CDR1 and FVKESK is the CDR2. The CDR3 covers 18 residues, taking in both the cysteine and the phenylalanine. The only DNA kept is the CDR3, 54 bases in frame from the first base.